This T cell receptor (beta chain) was captured by sequencing in a study of T cells in Graves' hyperthyroidism and ophthalmopathy. Across the whole study: Any treatment followed the collection of peripheral blood at initial diagnosis. Study outcomes and limitations: From stable hyperthyroidism, ophthalmopathy was separated by a 13 V-J model. Most clonotypes that expanded in the thyroid above 0.001 also showed up in blood.

TCR beta CDR3 region amplification was performed from RNA transcripts. An initial round of RT-PCR targeting the TCR CDR3 relied on the HTBI primer set. TCRdb itself ran the multiplex PCR reads through MiXCR, one entry per CDR3 protein. The table has hundreds of thousands of distinct CDR3 sequences, less than 25% seen once. This clonotype appeared many times. Its antigen is undetermined. Under 3 months was the duration of disease in ophthalmopathy patients, who also had a Clinical Activity Score of at least 3 and a NOSPECS grade of at least 4. Between the trimmed V and J ends, which lost 5 bases and 3 bases, there was a span of 14 bases. The CDR3 sequence is 13 residues long. Germline CDR1 reads DFQATT; CDR2 reads SNEGSKA (reference sequence).

The sequence was collected from a woman younger than 45 with Graves' ophthalmopathy. The sequenced sample was blood. The V call is TRBV20-1, the J call TRBJ2-7; D possibly corresponds to TRBD1 (5 bases). Written as DNA, the CDR3 is TGCAGTGCTCACACAGGCCTTTTCTACGAGCAGTACTTC. Amino acid sequence: CSAHTGLFYEQYF.